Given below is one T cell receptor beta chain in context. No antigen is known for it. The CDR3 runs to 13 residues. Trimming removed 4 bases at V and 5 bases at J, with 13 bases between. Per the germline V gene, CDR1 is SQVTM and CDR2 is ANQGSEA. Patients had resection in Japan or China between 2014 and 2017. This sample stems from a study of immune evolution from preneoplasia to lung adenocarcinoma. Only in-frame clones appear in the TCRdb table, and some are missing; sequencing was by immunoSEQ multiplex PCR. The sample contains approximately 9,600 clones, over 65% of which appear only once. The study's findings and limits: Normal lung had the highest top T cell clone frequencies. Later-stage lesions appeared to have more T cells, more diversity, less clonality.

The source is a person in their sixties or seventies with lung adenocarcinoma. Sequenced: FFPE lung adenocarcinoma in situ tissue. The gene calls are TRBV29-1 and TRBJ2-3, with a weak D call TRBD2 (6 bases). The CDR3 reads CSVVSRERDTQYF. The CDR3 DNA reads TGCAGCGTTGTTTCGCGGGAAAGAGATACGCAGTATTTT.